These 12 T cell receptor beta chains share one sample of origin, sequenced in a study of T-cell memory formation after mild COVID-19. TCRdb fed the 5' RACE reads into MiXCR, producing one record per CDR3 protein. The table lists roughly 620,000 distinct CDR3 sequences, more than 15% of them singletons. Sequencing input: PBMCs or a T cell subset sorted from them (not recorded which). These receptors were collected from an adult woman who had mild COVID-19 (a few samples of this study predate the infection). Cell type and time point are not known.

This chain connects TRBV7-9 to TRBJ1-2; no reliable D call. In germline, CDR1 is SEHNR, CDR2 FQNEAQ (reference sequence). Trimming removed 0 bases at V and 6 bases at J, with 5 bases between. CDR3 length: 12 residues. Here the CDR3 reads CASSLALNGYTF. In DNA form, the CDR3 reads TGTGCCAGCAGCTTAGCGCTTAATGGCTACACCTTC.

This clonotype was picked up a small number of times. The chain is built from TRBV9 and TRBJ2-7; no firm D call. Trimming shortened V by 0 bases and J by 6 bases, and 10 bases separated the two germline ends. The germline V gene encodes CDR1 SGDLS and CDR2 YYNGEE. The CDR3 length is 13 residues. This chain's CDR3 is CASSVAARAEQYF. CDR3 coding DNA: TGTGCCAGCAGCGTAGCGGCAAGAGCCGAGCAGTACTTC.

This clonotype has ten or more counts. This sequence joins TRBV7-9 and TRBJ1-5, with 7 positions matching TRBD1. This CDR3 comprises 15 residues. Trimming cost V 1 base and J 4 bases; bases outside gene matches: 4. The germline V gene has CDR1 SEHNR and CDR2 FQNEAQ (reference sequence). The DNA of the CDR3 is TGTGCCAGCAGCTTAGAAACAGGGGCAAATCAGCCCCAGCATTTT. Amino acid sequence: CASSLETGANQPQHF.

This clonotype was found a few times. The rearrangement uses TRBV12-3 or TRBV12-4 and TRBJ2-3; D might be TRBD1 (9 bases). The CDR3 is 19 amino acids. Trimming cost V 6 bases and J 2 bases, with 27 bases left between them. The CDR3, as DNA: TGTGCCAGCAGCCCCGTACAGGGGGCGACGGGAGGGCCCACAGATACGCAGTATTTT. Translated: CASSPVQGATGGPTDTQYF.

The V gene is TRBV7-8, the J gene TRBJ2-4, with D tentatively TRBD1 (5 bases). CDR3 length: 13 residues. In germline, CDR1 is SGHVS, CDR2 FQNEAQ. V lost 5 bases, J lost 8 bases, and 13 bases lay in between. As DNA, the CDR3 is TGTGCCAGCAGCCCCAGGGTAGGGGACATTCAGTACTTC. Its protein is CASSPRVGDIQYF.

This clonotype has just a few counts. The V call is TRBV6-2 or TRBV6-3, the J call TRBJ2-2; D gene ambiguous. The CDR3 consists of 14 residues. V was clipped by 0 bases and J by 7 bases, with 9 bases between them. In germline, CDR1 is MNHEY, CDR2 SVGEGT. CDR3 region: CASSYSGVGGELFF. In DNA, the CDR3 is TGTGCCAGCAGTTACTCTGGGGTCGGCGGGGAGCTGTTTTTT.

The chain combines TRBV12-3 or TRBV12-4 with TRBJ1-2; the D gene is possibly TRBD1 (5 bases). V lost 5 bases, J lost 8 bases, and 18 bases lay in between. The CDR3 contains 14 residues. The DNA of the CDR3 is TGTGCCAGCAGTCATTCAGGGCCCCGCGGCGGCTACACCTTC. It encodes CASSHSGPRGGYTF.

This clonotype was recorded at least ten times. The genes are TRBV29-1 and TRBJ1-5, with D maybe TRBD1 (6 bases). The length of the CDR3 is 13 residues. Germline V gives CDR1 SQVTM, CDR2 ANQGSEA. Trimming left V 7 bases short and J 4 bases short, with 14 bases between. CDR3 coding DNA: TGCAGCGCCGGAAGGGGGGGGAATCAGCCCCAGCATTTT. It specifies CSAGRGGNQPQHF.

The chain uses TRBV5-1 and TRBJ2-1; no firm D call. This CDR3 has 13 amino acids. Trimming removed 6 bases at V and 3 bases at J, with 10 bases between. Germline lookup yields CDR1 SGHRS and CDR2 YFSETQ. The CDR3 bases are TGCGCCAGCACGTTTCGAGGCTACAATGAGCAGTTCTTC. It is translated as CASTFRGYNEQFF.

This clonotype showed up many times. The genes are TRBV5-1 and TRBJ2-2; no clear D gene. The CDR3 is 16 amino acids. Per germline, CDR1 SGHRS and CDR2 YFSETQ. Trimming cost V 2 bases and J 0 bases, with 11 bases left between them. The CDR3 nucleotides read TGCGCCAGCAGCTTAGACACCCCAACGAACACCGGGGAGCTGTTTTTT. This sequence encodes CASSLDTPTNTGELFF.

This chain joins TRBV25-1 and TRBJ2-1, with D possibly being TRBD1 (5 bases). The ends were cut back, 4 bases at V and 8 bases at J, with 12 bases in the middle. CDR3 length: 13 amino acids. Germline-derived CDR1 and CDR2 are MGHDK and SYGVNS. The CDR3 DNA sequence: TGTGCCAGCAGTGCTCCAGGGAAGGATGAGCAGTTCTTC. It translates to CASSAPGKDEQFF.

In its sample, this clonotype was seen a few times. The DNA for the CDR3 is TGCGCCAGCAGCGGGCTCAAGATGGTCGGGGAGCTGTTTTTT. Amino acids: CASSGLKMVGELFF. The chain couples TRBV5-1 to TRBJ2-2; D unclear. Trimming stripped 4 bases from V and 7 bases from J, with 14 bases between. This CDR3 region has 14 residues. Germline V gene lookup returns CDR1 SGHRS and CDR2 YFSETQ.